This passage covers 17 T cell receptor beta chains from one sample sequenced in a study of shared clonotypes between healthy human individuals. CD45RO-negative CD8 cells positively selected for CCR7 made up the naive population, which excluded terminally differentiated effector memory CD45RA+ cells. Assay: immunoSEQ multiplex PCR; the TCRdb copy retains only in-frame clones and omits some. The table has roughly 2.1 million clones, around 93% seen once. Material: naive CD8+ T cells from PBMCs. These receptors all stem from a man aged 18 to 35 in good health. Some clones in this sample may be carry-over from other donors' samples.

Here the CDR3 DNA reads TGTGCCAGCAGCCCAGGACTAGCGGGAGCGCCGATTCCCTACGAGCAGTACTTC. This translates into CASSPGLAGAPIPYEQYF. The chain carries TRBV9 and TRBJ2-7; 13 positions agree with TRBD2. The CDR3 totals 18 residues. V was clipped by 4 bases and J by 2 bases; unmatched bases: 12. CDR1 is SGDLS and CDR2 is YYNGEE in the germline V gene.

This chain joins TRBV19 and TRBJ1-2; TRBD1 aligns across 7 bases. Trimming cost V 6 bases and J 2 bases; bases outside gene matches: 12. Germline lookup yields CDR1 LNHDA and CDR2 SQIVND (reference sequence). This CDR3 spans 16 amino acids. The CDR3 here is CASSATGLGRNYGYTF. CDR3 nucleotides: TGTGCCAGTAGCGCGACAGGGTTAGGCCGGAACTATGGCTACACCTTC.

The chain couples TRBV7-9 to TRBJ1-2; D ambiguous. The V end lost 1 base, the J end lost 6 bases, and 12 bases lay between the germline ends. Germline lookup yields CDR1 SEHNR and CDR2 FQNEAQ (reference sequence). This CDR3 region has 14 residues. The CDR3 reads CASSLDAEPNGYTF. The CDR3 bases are TGTGCCAGCAGCTTAGACGCGGAGCCGAATGGCTACACCTTC.

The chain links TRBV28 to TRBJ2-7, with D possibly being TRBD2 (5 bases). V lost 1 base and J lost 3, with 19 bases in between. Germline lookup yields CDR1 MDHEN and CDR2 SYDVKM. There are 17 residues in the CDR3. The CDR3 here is CASSLSRRPRGNYEQYF. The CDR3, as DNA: TGTGCCAGCAGTTTATCGCGGCGGCCTCGGGGAAACTACGAGCAGTACTTC.

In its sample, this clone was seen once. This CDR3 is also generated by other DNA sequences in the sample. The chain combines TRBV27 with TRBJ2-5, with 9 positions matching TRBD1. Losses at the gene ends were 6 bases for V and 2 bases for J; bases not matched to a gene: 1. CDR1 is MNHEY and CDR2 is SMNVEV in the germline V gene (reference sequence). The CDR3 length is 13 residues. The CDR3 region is CASRGTGQETQYF. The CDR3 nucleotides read TGTGCCAGCAGGGGGACAGGGCAAGAGACCCAGTACTTC.

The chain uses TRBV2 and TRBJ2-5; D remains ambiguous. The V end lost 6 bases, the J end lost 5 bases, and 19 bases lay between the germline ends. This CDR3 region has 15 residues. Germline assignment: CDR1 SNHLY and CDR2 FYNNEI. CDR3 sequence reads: CASRSAGRLEETQYF. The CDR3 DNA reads TGTGCCAGCAGATCGGCCGGACGTTTAGAGGAGACCCAGTACTTC.

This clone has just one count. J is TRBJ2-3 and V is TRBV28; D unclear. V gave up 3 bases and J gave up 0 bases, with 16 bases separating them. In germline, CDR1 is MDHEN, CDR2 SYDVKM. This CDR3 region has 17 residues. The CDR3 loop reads CASSFSNGESSTDTQYF. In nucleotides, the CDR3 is TGTGCCAGCAGTTTCTCGAATGGAGAGTCGAGCACAGATACGCAGTATTTT.

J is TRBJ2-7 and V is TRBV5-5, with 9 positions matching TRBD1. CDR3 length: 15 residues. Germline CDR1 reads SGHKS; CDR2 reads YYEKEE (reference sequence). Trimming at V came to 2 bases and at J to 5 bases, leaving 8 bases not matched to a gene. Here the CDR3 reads CASSFRRDREDEQYF. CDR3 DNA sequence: TGTGCCAGCAGCTTTCGCCGGGACAGGGAGGACGAGCAGTACTTC. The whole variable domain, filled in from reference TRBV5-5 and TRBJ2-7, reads DAGVTQSPTHLIKTRGQQVTLRCSPISGHKSVSWYQQVLGQGPQFIFQYYEKEERGRGNFPDRFSARQFPNYSSELNVNALLLGDSALYLCASSFRRDREDEQYFGPGTRLTVT.

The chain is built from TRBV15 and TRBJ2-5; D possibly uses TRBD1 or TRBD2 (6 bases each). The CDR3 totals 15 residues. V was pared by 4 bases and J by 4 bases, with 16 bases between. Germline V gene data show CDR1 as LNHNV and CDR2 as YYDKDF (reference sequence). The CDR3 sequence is CATSTVSGAGETQYF. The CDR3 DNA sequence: TGTGCCACCAGCACAGTCTCGGGGGCCGGAGAGACCCAGTACTTC.

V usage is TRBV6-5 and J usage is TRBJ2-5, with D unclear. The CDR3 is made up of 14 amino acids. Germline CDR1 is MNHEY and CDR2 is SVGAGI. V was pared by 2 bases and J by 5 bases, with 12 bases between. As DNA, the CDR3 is TGTGCCAGCAGTTACGGACCGCCAGACGAGACCCAGTACTTC. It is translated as CASSYGPPDETQYF.

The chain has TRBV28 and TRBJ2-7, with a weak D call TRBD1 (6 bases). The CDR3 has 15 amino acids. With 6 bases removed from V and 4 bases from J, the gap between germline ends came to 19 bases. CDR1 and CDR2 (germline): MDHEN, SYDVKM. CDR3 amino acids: CASRPQGGGIYEQYF. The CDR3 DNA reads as TGTGCCAGCAGACCGCAGGGTGGGGGCATATACGAGCAGTACTTC. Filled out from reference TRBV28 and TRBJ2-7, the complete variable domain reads DVKVTQSSRYLVKRTGEKVFLECVQDMDHENMFWYRQDPGLGLRLIYFSYDVKMKEKGDIPEGYSVSREKKERFSLILESASTNQTSMYLCASRPQGGGIYEQYFGPGTRLTVT.

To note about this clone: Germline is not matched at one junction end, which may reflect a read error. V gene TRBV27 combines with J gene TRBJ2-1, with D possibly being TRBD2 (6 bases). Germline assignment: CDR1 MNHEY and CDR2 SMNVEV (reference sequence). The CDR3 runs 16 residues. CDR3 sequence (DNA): TGTGCCAGCAGTTTACCCTACGGGGACTCCAACAATGAGCAGTTCTTC. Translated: CASSLPYGDSNNEQFF.

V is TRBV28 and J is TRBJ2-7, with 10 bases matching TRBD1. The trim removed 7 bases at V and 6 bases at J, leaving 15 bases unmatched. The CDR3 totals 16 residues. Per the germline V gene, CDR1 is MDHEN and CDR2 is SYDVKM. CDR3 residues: CASNNSGRDRGVEQYF. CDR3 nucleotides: TGTGCCAGCAACAATTCTGGCCGGGACAGGGGCGTCGAGCAGTACTTC.

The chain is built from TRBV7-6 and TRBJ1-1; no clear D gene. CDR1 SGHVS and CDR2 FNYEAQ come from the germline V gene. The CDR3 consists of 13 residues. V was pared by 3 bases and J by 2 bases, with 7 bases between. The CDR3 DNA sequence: TGTGCCAGCAGCTTGTCTCGTAACACTGAAGCTTTCTTT. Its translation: CASSLSRNTEAFF.

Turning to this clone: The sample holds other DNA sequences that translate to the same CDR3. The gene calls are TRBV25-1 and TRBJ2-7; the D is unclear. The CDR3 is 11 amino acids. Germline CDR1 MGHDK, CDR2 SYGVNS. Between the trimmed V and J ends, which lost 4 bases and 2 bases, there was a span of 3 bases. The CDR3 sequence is CASSATYEQYF. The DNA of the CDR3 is TGTGCCAGCAGTGCCACCTACGAGCAGTACTTC.

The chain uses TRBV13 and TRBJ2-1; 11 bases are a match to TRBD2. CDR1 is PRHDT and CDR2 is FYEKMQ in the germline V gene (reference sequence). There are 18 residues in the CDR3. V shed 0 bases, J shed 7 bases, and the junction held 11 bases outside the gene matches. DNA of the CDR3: TGTGCCAGCAGCTTAGGACTAGCGGGAGTGCGATCAGGGAATGAGCAGTTCTTC. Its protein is CASSLGLAGVRSGNEQFF.

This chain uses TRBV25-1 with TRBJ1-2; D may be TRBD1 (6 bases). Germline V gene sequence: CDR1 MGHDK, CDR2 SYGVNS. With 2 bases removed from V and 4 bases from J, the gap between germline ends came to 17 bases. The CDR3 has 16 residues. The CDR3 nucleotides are TGTGCCAGCAGTGAAAGAGAGAACAGGGCTACCTATGGCTACACCTTC. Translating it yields CASSERENRATYGYTF.